The TCR beta chain under discussion was sequenced for a study of T cell repertoires in cytomegalovirus infection. About the study: A matching HLA type, together with CMV infection, was signaled by public TCR beta signatures.

On this clonotype itself: Its antigen remains unknown.

With 4 bases removed from V and 8 bases from J, the gap between germline ends came to 20 bases. Germline V gene lookup returns CDR1 LGHNA and CDR2 YSLEER. CDR3 length: 15 residues. MiXCR, run by TCRdb on the reads, gives a single entry per CDR3 protein. The repertoire holds a few hundred thousand distinct CDR3 sequences, with about 20% as singletons. The input for sequencing was cultured PBMCs, taken from culture after CMV antigen stimulation. This clonotype originated in a human donor in good health (CMV status not recorded). Some clones in this sample may be carry-over from other donors' samples. The chain combines TRBV4-3 with TRBJ1-2, with D maybe TRBD1 (6 bases). The CDR3 sequence: CASSRGTPHKGGYTF. The DNA for the CDR3 is TGCGCCAGCAGCCGCGGGACACCTCATAAGGGGGGCTACACCTTC.